This T cell receptor (beta chain) emerged from a study of T cell repertoires in cytomegalovirus infection. Study-level background: In public TCR beta signatures, there were indications of both CMV infection and matching HLA type.

Each CDR3 protein is one row after TCRdb ran MiXCR on the reads. The data contain approximately 120,000 distinct CDR3 sequences, around 30% of them singletons. The V and J ends lost 2 bases and 2 bases respectively, with 10 bases between them. The V gene's germline CDR1 is MNHEY and CDR2 SMNVEV (reference sequence). This CDR3 has 14 amino acids. The table lists this clonotype with a few counts. Its matching antigen is unknown. V is TRBV27 and J is TRBJ2-7, with D perhaps TRBD2 (6 bases). The sequencing used CD8+ T cells from cultured PBMCs, collected from culture after CMV antigen stimulation. This TCR was sampled from a human donor in good health (CMV status not recorded). Some clones in this sample may be carry-over from other donors' samples. The CDR3 loop is CASSLTGGTYEQYF. DNA for the CDR3: TGTGCCAGCAGTTTAACCGGGGGTACCTACGAGCAGTACTTC.